The 31 T cell receptor beta chains below were found in one sample sequenced in a study of a mutant IDH1 vaccine in newly diagnosed glioma. For these receptors, no antigen is known. The time point was: week 5, during vaccination. One vaccine dose held 300 ug of mutant IDH1 20-mer peptide and came with topical imiquimod. Clones were sequenced by immunoSEQ multiplex PCR, and TCRdb holds only the in-frame ones, with some missing. In the table there are about 40,000 clones, about nine tenths of which are singletons. Sequences were derived from PBMCs, sampled from a glioma patient whose treatment included an IDH1 peptide vaccine. The receptors shown here come from a man aged 45-65 years with glioma.

The chain is built from TRBV30 and TRBJ2-7; D is possibly TRBD1 or TRBD2 (6 bases each). The CDR3 is 13 residues long. The germline gives CDR1 GTSNPN, CDR2 SVGIG (reference sequence). Deletions cut 2 bases from V and 4 bases from J, with 12 bases between. CDR3 region: CAWSYGGRYEQYF. The CDR3 DNA reads TGTGCCTGGAGTTACGGGGGCAGGTACGAGCAGTACTTC.

This chain links TRBV6-1 with TRBJ2-5; perhaps TRBD1 as D (6 bases). Germline lookup yields CDR1 MNHNS and CDR2 SASEGT. V was trimmed by 6 bases and J by 4 bases, leaving 15 bases between them. This CDR3 is built from 14 residues. CDR3 in amino acids: CASSFGTKGETQYF. The CDR3 bases are TGTGCCAGCAGCTTCGGGACAAAAGGAGAGACCCAGTACTTC.

The CDR3 sequence is CASSLAGGAETQYF. CDR3 bases: TGTGCCAGCAGTTTAGCCGGGGGGGCTGAGACCCAGTACTTC. This sequence joins TRBV28 and TRBJ2-5, with 8 bases identical to TRBD2. The CDR3 consists of 14 residues. Germline V gene lookup returns CDR1 MDHEN and CDR2 SYDVKM. J was trimmed by 5 bases and V by 2 bases; bases with no gene match: 4. Filled out from reference TRBV28 and TRBJ2-5, the complete variable domain reads DVKVTQSSRYLVKRTGEKVFLECVQDMDHENMFWYRQDPGLGLRLIYFSYDVKMKEKGDIPEGYSVSREKKERFSLILESASTNQTSMYLCASSLAGGAETQYFGPGTRLLVL.

The V and J genes are TRBV28 and TRBJ1-2; no firm D call. Germline CDR1 and CDR2: MDHEN and SYDVKM. The CDR3 sequence is 14 residues long. V gave up 6 bases and J gave up 4 bases, with 15 bases separating them. The CDR3 loop is CASSPAPASYGYTF. CDR3 nucleotides: TGTGCCAGCAGCCCGGCCCCAGCCAGCTATGGCTACACCTTC.

The chain employs TRBV5-1 and TRBJ1-5; a weak D match, TRBD1 (5 bases). With 4 bases removed from V and 5 bases from J, the gap between germline ends came to 16 bases. The CDR3 sequence is 15 residues long. Germline V gives CDR1 SGHRS, CDR2 YFSETQ. Written as DNA, the CDR3 is TGCGCCAGCAGCCCTCGGGGCAGGGAGGATCAGCCCCAGCATTTT. Its protein product is CASSPRGREDQPQHF. The variable domain in full, completed from reference TRBV5-1 and TRBJ1-5, reads KAGVTQTPRYLIKTRGQQVTLSCSPISGHRSVSWYQQTPGQGLQFLFEYFSETQRNKGNFPGRFSGRQFSNSRSEMNVSTLELGDSALYLCASSPRGREDQPQHFGDGTRLSIL.

This chain connects TRBV30 to TRBJ2-2; D not certain. Germline CDR1 reads GTSNPN; CDR2 reads SVGIG (reference sequence). This CDR3 comprises 13 residues. V shed 0 bases and J shed 5 bases, with 7 bases lying between them. The CDR3 DNA sequence: TGTGCCTGGAGTGTTGGTGGGACCGGGGAGCTGTTTTTT. Translating it yields CAWSVGGTGELFF.

CDR3 in DNA: TGTGCCAGCAGCTCGGGATACTCCTCCACAGATACGCAGTATTTT. Translation: CASSSGYSSTDTQYF. This chain uses TRBV28 with TRBJ2-3, with TRBD2 as a possible D gene (5 bases). From germline, CDR1 is MDHEN and CDR2 SYDVKM. This CDR3 contains 15 residues. With 6 bases removed from V and 2 bases from J, the gap between germline ends came to 15 bases.

The chain uses TRBV14 and TRBJ2-1, with TRBD2 matching over 10 bases. V lost 4 bases and J lost 7; bases outside the gene matches: 7. CDR1 SGHDN and CDR2 FVKESK come from the germline V gene. The CDR3 is made up of 15 amino acids. CDR3 in amino acids: CASSLERGGQNEQFF. In nucleotides, the CDR3 is TGTGCCAGCAGCCTTGAGCGGGGGGGCCAGAATGAGCAGTTCTTC.

V usage is TRBV7-8 and J usage is TRBJ2-7; D ambiguous. This CDR3 has 14 residues. V lost 5 bases to trimming and J lost 1 base, with 12 bases between them. Germline loops: CDR1 SGHVS, CDR2 FQNEAQ. CDR3: CASSPAVRSYEQYF. For the CDR3, the DNA is TGTGCCAGCAGCCCCGCAGTGAGATCCTACGAGCAGTACTTC.

Only a few counts were recorded for this clone. Here the CDR3 reads CASSPTVNTEAFF. CDR3 in DNA: TGTGCCAGCAGCCCCACAGTGAACACTGAAGCTTTCTTT. The chain couples TRBV7-3 to TRBJ1-1; D not resolved. The CDR3 covers 13 residues. V lost 5 bases and J lost 0, with 7 bases in between. Germline lookup yields CDR1 SGHTA and CDR2 FQGTGA.

The chain links TRBV19 to TRBJ2-1; D might be TRBD1 (6 bases). This CDR3 contains 14 residues. Trimming left V 5 bases short and J 6 bases short, with 14 bases between. The V gene's germline CDR1 is LNHDA and CDR2 SQIVND (reference sequence). DNA of the CDR3: TGTGCCAGTAGTGTACAGGGTTCCCTCAATGAGCAGTTCTTC. Translating it yields CASSVQGSLNEQFF.

In its sample, this clone was seen a few times. This rearrangement joins TRBV21-1 to TRBJ2-7; the table's TRBD2 call for D was not verified on the DNA. TRBV21-1 is a pseudogene segment. The CDR3 consists of 11 residues. CDR3 DNA: TGTGCCAGCAGCTTTCGACTCGAGCAGTACTTC. Its protein product is CASSFRLEQYF.

V usage is TRBV7-8 and J usage is TRBJ1-4; the D is unclear. Germline V gene lookup returns CDR1 SGHVS and CDR2 FQNEAQ. The CDR3 runs to 12 residues. The V and J ends lost 1 base and 12 bases respectively, with 9 bases between them. CDR3 nucleotides: TGTGCCAGCAGCTTAGTGCCGGGCCAACTGTTTTTT. Its protein is CASSLVPGQLFF. Full variable domain (outside the CDR3, taken from reference TRBV7-8 and TRBJ1-4): GAGVSQSPRYKVAKRGQDVALRCDPISGHVSLFWYQQALGQGPEFLTYFQNEAQLDKSGLPSDRFFAERPEGSVSTLKIQRTQQEDSAVYLCASSLVPGQLFFGSGTQLSVL.

This sequence joins TRBV4-3 and TRBJ1-1; D is undetermined. V gave up 1 base and J gave up 10 bases, with 7 bases separating them. CDR1 LGHNA and CDR2 YSLEER come from the germline V gene. There are 11 residues in the CDR3. CDR3 in DNA: TGCGCCAGCAGCCAAGGGAGTGCAGCTTTCTTT. It codes for CASSQGSAAFF.

V gene TRBV28 combines with J gene TRBJ1-5; no clear D. CDR3 length: 11 amino acids. Trimming took 6 bases from V and 6 from J, leaving 6 bases between them. The germline V gene has CDR1 MDHEN and CDR2 SYDVKM. CDR3 region: CASSYRQPQHF. For the CDR3, the DNA is TGTGCCAGCAGCTACCGTCAGCCCCAGCATTTT.

V is TRBV12-5 and J is TRBJ2-2; TRBD2 matches at 7 bases. Germline V lookup: CDR1 LGHNT, CDR2 FRNRAP. J was trimmed by 4 bases and V by 0 bases; bases with no gene match: 11. The CDR3 contains 18 residues. Written as DNA, the CDR3 is TGTGCTAGTGGTTTGGTACGGCAGGGAGGGTTTGCCACCGGGGAGCTGTTTTTT. Amino acids: CASGLVRQGGFATGELFF.

The chain combines TRBV6-7 with TRBJ2-5; TRBD2 aligns across 7 bases. TRBV6-7 is reported as an ORF; its role is uncertain. This CDR3 has 15 amino acids. V lost 5 bases, J lost 2 bases, and 8 bases stayed unmatched. CDR3 bases: TGTGCCAGCAGTCGCACGCCTAGCGGACAAGAGACCCAGTACTTC. This sequence encodes CASSRTPSGQETQYF.

This chain joins TRBV25-1 and TRBJ1-2; 11 bases map to TRBD1. CDR3 length: 16 residues. Germline CDR1 reads MGHDK; CDR2 reads SYGVNS. V dropped 3 bases and J dropped 0; count of bases not matched to a gene: 3. CDR3 sequence (DNA): TGTGCCAGCAGTGAGGGGACAGGGGGTCCTAACTATGGCTACACCTTC. It codes for CASSEGTGGPNYGYTF.

The chain links TRBV19 to TRBJ1-5; D ambiguous. Germline loops: CDR1 LNHDA, CDR2 SQIVND (reference sequence). V lost 3 bases, J lost 2 bases, and 5 bases lay in between. This CDR3 spans 13 amino acids. CDR3 DNA sequence: TGTGCCAGTAGTATGGGCCGCAATCAGCCCCAGCATTTT. Protein sequence: CASSMGRNQPQHF.

This chain joins TRBV7-8 and TRBJ1-5, with D possibly being TRBD1 (5 bases). Trimming took 0 bases from V and 9 from J, leaving 24 bases between them. Germline V lookup: CDR1 SGHVS, CDR2 FQNEAQ. There are 18 residues in the CDR3. DNA for the CDR3: TGTGCCAGCAGCTTAGCGATGGCCCGGACGGGGGGAGGTGGGCCCCAGCATTTT. Protein: CASSLAMARTGGGGPQHF.

The rearrangement joins TRBV7-2 to TRBJ1-4; a weak D match, TRBD1 (5 bases). The CDR3 has 15 residues. Per the germline V gene, CDR1 is SGHTA and CDR2 is FQGNSA. V dropped 5 bases and J dropped 6 bases, with 16 bases sitting between them. This chain's CDR3 is CASSPTGTGYEKLFF. CDR3 in DNA: TGTGCCAGCAGCCCTACCGGGACTGGTTATGAAAAACTGTTTTTT.

This clone was counted a single time. J is TRBJ2-7 and V is TRBV27; 8 bases are shared with TRBD2. Trimming took 5 bases from V and 0 from J; bases not matched to a gene: 3. This CDR3 comprises 14 residues. CDR1 is MNHEY, CDR2 SMNVEV, per germline (reference sequence). The CDR3 nucleotides read TGTGCCAGCAGTCCTACTAGCGGCTCCTACGAGCAGTACTTC. Translating it yields CASSPTSGSYEQYF.

The CDR3: CAISESRLLAASYEQYF. The CDR3 DNA is TGTGCCATCAGTGAGTCGCGATTACTAGCGGCATCCTACGAGCAGTACTTC. The rearrangement links TRBV10-3 to TRBJ2-7; 8 bases align to TRBD2. Germline V gives CDR1 ENHRY, CDR2 SYGVKD. Germline trimming cut 0 bases from V and 1 base from J; bases unmatched to any gene: 8. This CDR3 spans 17 amino acids.

The chain carries TRBV6-4 and TRBJ2-2; TRBD2 matches 10 bases. CDR3 length equals 14 residues. CDR1 is MRHNA and CDR2 is SNTAGT in the germline V gene. The junction had 1 base not matched to a gene; V was cut back by 3 bases and J by 6 bases. The CDR3 DNA sequence: TGTGCCAGCAGTGAAGGGACTAGCGCCGGGGAGCTGTTTTTT. It specifies CASSEGTSAGELFF.

This chain links TRBV7-2 with TRBJ2-7; 7 bases are a match to TRBD2. This CDR3 spans 15 amino acids. Trimming at V came to 1 base and at J to 9 bases, leaving 12 bases not matched to a gene. CDR1 is SGHTA, CDR2 FQGNSA, per germline. This CDR3 is CASSLEVTGGRRQYF. In DNA form, the CDR3 reads TGTGCCAGCAGCTTAGAGGTTACCGGCGGGAGAAGGCAGTACTTC.

This clone was seen a few times. The chain links TRBV9 to TRBJ1-1; D unresolved. The CDR3 covers 13 residues. Germline-derived CDR1 and CDR2 are SGDLS and YYNGEE. The V end lost 0 bases, the J end lost 7 bases, and 10 bases lay between the germline ends. The CDR3 loop reads CASSVVPGFEAFF. In DNA form, the CDR3 reads TGTGCCAGCAGCGTAGTTCCCGGATTTGAAGCTTTCTTT.

This clone appeared a few times. The rearrangement links TRBV5-6 to TRBJ2-7; TRBD2 aligns across 11 bases. Germline V gene sequence: CDR1 SGHDT, CDR2 YYEEEE. The CDR3 is made up of 19 amino acids. Losses at the gene ends were 4 bases for V and 0 bases for J; bases not matched to a gene: 15. The CDR3 reads CASSPTTSGIRSTSYEQYF. CDR3 sequence (DNA): TGTGCCAGCAGCCCTACGACTAGCGGGATAAGGTCCACCTCCTACGAGCAGTACTTC.

The V gene is TRBV19, the J gene TRBJ1-5; TRBD1 might be the D (5 bases). V lost 7 bases and J lost 2, with 15 bases in between. Looked up from germline, CDR1 is LNHDA and CDR2 is SQIVND (reference sequence). The CDR3 spans 15 residues. CDR3 sequence: CASTVRRGGNQPQHF. DNA for the CDR3: TGTGCCAGTACTGTAAGGAGGGGCGGCAATCAGCCCCAGCATTTT.

The chain links TRBV4-3 to TRBJ2-7, with D maybe TRBD1 (6 bases). Looked up from germline, CDR1 is LGHNA and CDR2 is YSLEER. The CDR3 length is 15 residues. Trimming took off 0 bases at V and 2 bases at J, with 11 bases between the two ends. The CDR3 reads CASSQDRGTPYEQYF. The DNA for the CDR3 is TGCGCCAGCAGCCAAGACAGGGGAACCCCCTACGAGCAGTACTTC.

The chain joins TRBV6-5 to TRBJ1-5; D possibly corresponds to TRBD1 (5 bases). The CDR3 has 15 amino acids. The germline CDR1 and CDR2 sequences are MNHEY and SVGAGI. V was cut by 8 bases and J by 5 bases, with 19 bases left in between. The CDR3 DNA reads as TGTGCCAGCGGGGGTTCGGGGGGACGGGATCAGCCCCAGCATTTT. It specifies CASGGSGGRDQPQHF.

This chain uses TRBV9 with TRBJ1-1; 10 bases line up with TRBD1. The CDR3 contains 14 residues. Per germline, CDR1 SGDLS and CDR2 YYNGEE. V was clipped by 3 bases and J by 5 bases; unmatched bases: 4. The CDR3 bases are TGTGCCAGCAGCGCGGGGACAGGGGCAACTGAAGCTTTCTTT. Translation gives CASSAGTGATEAFF.